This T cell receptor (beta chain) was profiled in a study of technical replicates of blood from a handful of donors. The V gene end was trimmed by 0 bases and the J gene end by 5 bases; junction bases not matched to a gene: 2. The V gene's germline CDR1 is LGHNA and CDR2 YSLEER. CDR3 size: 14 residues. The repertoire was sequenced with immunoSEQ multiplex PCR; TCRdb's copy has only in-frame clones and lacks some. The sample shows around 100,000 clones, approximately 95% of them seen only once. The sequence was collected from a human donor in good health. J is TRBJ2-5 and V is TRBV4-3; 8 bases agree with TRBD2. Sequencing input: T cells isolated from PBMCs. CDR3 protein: CASSQDPGGETQYF. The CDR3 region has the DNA TGCGCCAGCAGCCAAGATCCGGGGGGGGAGACCCAGTACTTC.